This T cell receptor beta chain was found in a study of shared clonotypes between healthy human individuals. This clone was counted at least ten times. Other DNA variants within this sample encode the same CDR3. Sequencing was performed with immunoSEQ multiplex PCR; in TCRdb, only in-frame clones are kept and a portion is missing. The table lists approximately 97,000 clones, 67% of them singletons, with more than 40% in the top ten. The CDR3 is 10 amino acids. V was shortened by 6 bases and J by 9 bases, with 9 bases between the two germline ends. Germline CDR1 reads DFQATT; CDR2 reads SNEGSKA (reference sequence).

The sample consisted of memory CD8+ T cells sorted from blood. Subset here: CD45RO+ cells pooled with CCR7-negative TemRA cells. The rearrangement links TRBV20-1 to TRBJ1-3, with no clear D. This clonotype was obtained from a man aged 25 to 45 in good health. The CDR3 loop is CSALGGTIYF. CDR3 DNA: TGCAGTGCCCTCGGTGGCACCATATATTTT.